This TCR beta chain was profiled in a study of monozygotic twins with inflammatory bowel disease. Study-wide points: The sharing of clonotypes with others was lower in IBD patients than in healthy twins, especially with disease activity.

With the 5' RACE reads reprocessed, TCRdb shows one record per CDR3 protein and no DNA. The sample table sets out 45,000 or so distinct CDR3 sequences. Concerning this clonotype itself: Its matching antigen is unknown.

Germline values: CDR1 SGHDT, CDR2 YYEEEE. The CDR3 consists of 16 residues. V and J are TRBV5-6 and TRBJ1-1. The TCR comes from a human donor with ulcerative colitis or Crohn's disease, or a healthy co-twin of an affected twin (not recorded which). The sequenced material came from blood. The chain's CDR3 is CASSLAGNYRHTEAFF.